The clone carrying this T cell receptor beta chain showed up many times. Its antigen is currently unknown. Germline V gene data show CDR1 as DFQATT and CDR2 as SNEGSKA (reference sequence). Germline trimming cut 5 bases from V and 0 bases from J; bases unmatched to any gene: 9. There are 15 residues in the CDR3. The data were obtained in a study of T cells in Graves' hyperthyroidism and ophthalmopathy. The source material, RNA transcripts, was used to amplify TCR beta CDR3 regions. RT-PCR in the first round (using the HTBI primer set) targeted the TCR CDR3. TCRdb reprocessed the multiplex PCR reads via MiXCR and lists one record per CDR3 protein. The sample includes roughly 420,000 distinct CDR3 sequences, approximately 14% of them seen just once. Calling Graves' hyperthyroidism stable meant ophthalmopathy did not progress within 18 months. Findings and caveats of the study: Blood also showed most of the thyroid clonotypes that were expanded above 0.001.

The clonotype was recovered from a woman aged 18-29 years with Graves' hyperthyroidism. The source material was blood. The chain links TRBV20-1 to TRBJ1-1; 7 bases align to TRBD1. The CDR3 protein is CSAYRQGRVNTEAFF. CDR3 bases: TGCAGTGCTTATCGACAGGGACGGGTGAACACTGAAGCTTTCTTT.